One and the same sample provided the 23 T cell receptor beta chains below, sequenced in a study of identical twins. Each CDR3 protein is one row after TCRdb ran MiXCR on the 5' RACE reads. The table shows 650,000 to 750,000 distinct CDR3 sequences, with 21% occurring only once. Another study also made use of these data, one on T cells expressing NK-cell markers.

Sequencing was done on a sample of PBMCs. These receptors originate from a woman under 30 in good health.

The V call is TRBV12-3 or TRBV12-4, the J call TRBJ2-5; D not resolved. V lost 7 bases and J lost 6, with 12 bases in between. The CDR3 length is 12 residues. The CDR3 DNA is TGTGCCAGCACAAGAATGCAGAAGACCCAGTACTTC. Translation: CASTRMQKTQYF.

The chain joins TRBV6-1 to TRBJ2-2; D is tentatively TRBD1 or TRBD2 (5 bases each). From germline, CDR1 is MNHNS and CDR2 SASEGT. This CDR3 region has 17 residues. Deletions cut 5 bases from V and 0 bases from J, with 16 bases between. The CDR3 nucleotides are TGTGCCAGCAGTCATCGCTCCGGGACGTCGAACACCGGGGAGCTGTTTTTT. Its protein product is CASSHRSGTSNTGELFF.

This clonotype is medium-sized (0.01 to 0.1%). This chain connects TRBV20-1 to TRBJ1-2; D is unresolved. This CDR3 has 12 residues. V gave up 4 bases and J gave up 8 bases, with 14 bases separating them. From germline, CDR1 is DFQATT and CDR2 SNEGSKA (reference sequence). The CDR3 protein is CSAKRTVIGYTF. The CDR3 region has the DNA TGCAGTGCTAAGAGAACGGTTATAGGCTACACCTTC.

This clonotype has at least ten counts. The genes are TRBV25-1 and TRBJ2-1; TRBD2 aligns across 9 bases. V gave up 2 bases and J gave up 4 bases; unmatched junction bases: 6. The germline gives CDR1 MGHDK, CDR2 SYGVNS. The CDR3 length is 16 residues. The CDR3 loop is CASSEMVLAGYNEQFF. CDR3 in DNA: TGTGCCAGCAGTGAAATGGTCCTAGCGGGGTACAATGAGCAGTTCTTC.

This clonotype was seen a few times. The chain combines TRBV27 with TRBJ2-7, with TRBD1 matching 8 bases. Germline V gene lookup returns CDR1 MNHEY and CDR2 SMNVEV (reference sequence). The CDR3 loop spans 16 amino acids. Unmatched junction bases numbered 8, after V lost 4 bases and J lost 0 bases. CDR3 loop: CASSWGIGTGSYEQYF. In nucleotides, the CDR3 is TGTGCCAGCAGTTGGGGGATCGGGACAGGCTCCTACGAGCAGTACTTC.

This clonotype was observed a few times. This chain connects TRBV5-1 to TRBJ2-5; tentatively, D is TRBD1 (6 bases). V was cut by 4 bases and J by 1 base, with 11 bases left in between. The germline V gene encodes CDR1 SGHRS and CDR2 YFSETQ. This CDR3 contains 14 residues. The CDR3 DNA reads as TGCGCCAGCAGCCCCGGGACACTCCAAGAGACCCAGTACTTC. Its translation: CASSPGTLQETQYF. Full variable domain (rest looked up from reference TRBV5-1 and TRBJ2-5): KAGVTQTPRYLIKTRGQQVTLSCSPISGHRSVSWYQQTPGQGLQFLFEYFSETQRNKGNFPGRFSGRQFSNSRSEMNVSTLELGDSALYLCASSPGTLQETQYFGPGTRLLVL.

CDR3 protein: CASGMHYEQYF. As DNA, the CDR3 is TGTGCCAGCGGAATGCATTACGAGCAGTACTTC. This chain links TRBV6-2 or TRBV6-3 with TRBJ2-7; D unclear. V lost 8 bases and J lost 4, with 9 bases in between. This CDR3 is 11 amino acids long. Germline V lookup: CDR1 MNHEY, CDR2 SVGEGT.

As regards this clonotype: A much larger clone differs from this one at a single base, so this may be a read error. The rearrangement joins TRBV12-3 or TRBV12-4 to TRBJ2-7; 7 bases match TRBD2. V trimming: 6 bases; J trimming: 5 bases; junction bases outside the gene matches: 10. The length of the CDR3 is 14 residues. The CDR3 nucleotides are TGTGCCAGCAGGAGCCTCGGGGGGAGTGACGAGCAGTACTTC. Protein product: CASRSLGGSDEQYF.

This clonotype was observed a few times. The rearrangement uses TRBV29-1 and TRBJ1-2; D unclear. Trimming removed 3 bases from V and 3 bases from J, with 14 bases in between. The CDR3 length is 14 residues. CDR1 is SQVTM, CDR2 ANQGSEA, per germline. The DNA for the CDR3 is TGCAGCGTTGATTTGGCCTCAACGGACTATGGCTACACCTTC. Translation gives CSVDLASTDYGYTF. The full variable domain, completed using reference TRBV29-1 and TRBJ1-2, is SAVISQKPSRDICQRGTSLTIQCQVDSQVTMMFWYRQQPGQSLTLIATANQGSEATYESGFVIDKFPISRPNLTFSTLTVSNMSPEDSSIYLCSVDLASTDYGYTFGSGTRLTVV.

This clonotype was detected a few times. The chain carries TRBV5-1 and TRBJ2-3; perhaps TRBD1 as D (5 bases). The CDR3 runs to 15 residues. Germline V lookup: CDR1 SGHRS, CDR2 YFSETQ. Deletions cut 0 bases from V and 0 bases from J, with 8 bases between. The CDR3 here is CASSLGQLSTDTQYF. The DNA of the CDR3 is TGCGCCAGCAGCTTGGGACAGCTGAGCACAGATACGCAGTATTTT.

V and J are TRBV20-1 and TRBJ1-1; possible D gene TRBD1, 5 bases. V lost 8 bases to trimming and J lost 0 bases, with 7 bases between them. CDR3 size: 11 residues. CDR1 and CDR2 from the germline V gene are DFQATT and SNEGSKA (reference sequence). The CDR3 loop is CSPRVNTEAFF. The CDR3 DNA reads TGCAGTCCCAGGGTGAACACTGAAGCTTTCTTT.

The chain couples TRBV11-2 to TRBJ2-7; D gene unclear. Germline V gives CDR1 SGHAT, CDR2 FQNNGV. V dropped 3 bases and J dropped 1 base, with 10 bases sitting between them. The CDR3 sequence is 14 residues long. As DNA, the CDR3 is TGTGCCAGCAGCTTCAGGCCCCTTTCCTACGAGCAGTACTTC. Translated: CASSFRPLSYEQYF.

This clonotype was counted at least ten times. The CDR3 DNA is TGTGCCAGCAGCTACGGAATATATGGCTACACCTTC. Its protein is CASSYGIYGYTF. This rearrangement joins TRBV7-9 to TRBJ1-2; no definite D call. The germline CDR1 and CDR2 sequences are SEHNR and FQNEAQ (reference sequence). This CDR3 has 12 amino acids. V lost 4 bases to trimming and J lost 5 bases, with 8 bases between them. The full variable domain, in which reference TRBV7-9 and TRBJ1-2 provide the parts outside the CDR3, is DTGVSQNPRHKITKRGQNVTFRCDPISEHNRLYWYRQTLGQGPEFLTYFQNEAQLEKSRLLSDRFSAERPKGSFSTLEIQRTEQGDSAMYLCASSYGIYGYTFGSGTRLTVV.

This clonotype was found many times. The DNA for the CDR3 is TGTGCCAGCAGCTTAACAGGGTGGACTGAAGCTTTCTTT. Encoded protein: CASSLTGWTEAFF. The chain links TRBV7-3 to TRBJ1-1; D is ambiguous. Looked up from germline, CDR1 is SGHTA and CDR2 is FQGTGA. CDR3 length: 13 residues. The V end lost 0 bases, the J end lost 5 bases, and 7 bases lay between the germline ends.

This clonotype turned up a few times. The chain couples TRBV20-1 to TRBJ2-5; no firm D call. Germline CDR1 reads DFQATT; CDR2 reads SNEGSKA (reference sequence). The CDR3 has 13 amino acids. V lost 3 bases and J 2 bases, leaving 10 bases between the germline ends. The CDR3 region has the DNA TGCAGTGCTAGGAGGCGGCTTCAAGAGACCCAGTACTTC. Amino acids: CSARRRLQETQYF.

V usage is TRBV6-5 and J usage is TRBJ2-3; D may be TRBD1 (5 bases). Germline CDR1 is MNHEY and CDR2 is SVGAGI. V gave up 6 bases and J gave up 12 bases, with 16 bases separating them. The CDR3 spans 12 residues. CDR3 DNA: TGTGCCAGCAGCCAGAAGGGGATACTCCAGTATTTT. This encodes CASSQKGILQYF.

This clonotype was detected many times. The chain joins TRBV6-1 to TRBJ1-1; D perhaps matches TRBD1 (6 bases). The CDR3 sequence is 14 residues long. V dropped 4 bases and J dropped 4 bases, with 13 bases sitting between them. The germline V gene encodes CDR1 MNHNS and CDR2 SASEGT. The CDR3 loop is CASSAERGVTEAFF. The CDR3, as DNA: TGTGCCAGCAGTGCTGAGAGGGGGGTCACTGAAGCTTTCTTT.

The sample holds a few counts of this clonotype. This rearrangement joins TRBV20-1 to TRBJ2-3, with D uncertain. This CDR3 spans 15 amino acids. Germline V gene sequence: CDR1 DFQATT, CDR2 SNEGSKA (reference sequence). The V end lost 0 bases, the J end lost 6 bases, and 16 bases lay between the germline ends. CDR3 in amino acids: CSARDRVTFGDTQYF. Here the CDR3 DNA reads TGCAGTGCTAGAGATCGGGTTACTTTTGGGGATACGCAGTATTTT.

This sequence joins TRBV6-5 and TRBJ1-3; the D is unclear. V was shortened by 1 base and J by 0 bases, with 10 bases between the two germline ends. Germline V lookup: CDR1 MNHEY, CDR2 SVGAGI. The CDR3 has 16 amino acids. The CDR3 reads CASSYYRGSSGNTIYF. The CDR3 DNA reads TGTGCCAGCAGTTACTATCGGGGTAGCTCTGGAAACACCATATATTTT.

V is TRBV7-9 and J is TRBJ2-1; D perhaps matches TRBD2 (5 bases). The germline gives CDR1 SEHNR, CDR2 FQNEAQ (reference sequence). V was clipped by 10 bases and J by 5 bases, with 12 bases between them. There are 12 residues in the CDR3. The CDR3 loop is CATQPGDNEQFF. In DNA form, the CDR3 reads TGTGCCACCCAACCCGGGGACAATGAGCAGTTCTTC.

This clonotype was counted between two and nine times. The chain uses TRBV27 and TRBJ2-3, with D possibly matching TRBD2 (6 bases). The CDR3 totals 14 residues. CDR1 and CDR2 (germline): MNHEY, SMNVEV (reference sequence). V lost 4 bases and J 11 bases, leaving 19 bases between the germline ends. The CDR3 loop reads CASSSGEDRSRQYF. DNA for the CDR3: TGTGCCAGCAGTTCGGGGGAGGACCGCTCCCGGCAGTATTTT.

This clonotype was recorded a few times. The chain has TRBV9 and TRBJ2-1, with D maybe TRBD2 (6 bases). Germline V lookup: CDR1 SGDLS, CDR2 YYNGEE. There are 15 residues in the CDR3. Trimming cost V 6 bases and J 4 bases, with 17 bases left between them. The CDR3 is CASTPFQRAYNEQFF. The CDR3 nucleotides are TGTGCCAGCACCCCCTTCCAGCGGGCATACAATGAGCAGTTCTTC.

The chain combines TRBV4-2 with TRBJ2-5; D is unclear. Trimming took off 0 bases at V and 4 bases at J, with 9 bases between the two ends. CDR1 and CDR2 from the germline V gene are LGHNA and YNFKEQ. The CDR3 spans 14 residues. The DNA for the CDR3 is TGTGCCAGCAGCCAAGATTTGCGATCAGAGACCCAGTACTTC. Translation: CASSQDLRSETQYF.